This TCR beta chain is drawn from a study of T cell repertoires in cytomegalovirus infection. Study overall: Indications came from public TCR beta signatures; they pointed to CMV infection and to a matching HLA type. Points from the study as a whole: In two of eight donors, the top clonotype was HLA-C-restricted CMV-specific.

TCRdb independently ran MiXCR on the reads; one entry per CDR3 protein. Of about 150,000 distinct CDR3 sequences in the sample, around 20% were seen once. This CDR3 is 16 amino acids long. The germline gives CDR1 SGHAT, CDR2 FQNNGV. V shed 1 base and J shed 8 bases, with 20 bases lying between them. A remark on this clonotype: Its antigen is still unknown.

The sequence came from a human donor in good health (CMV status not recorded). Some clones in this sample may be carry-over from other donors' samples. The rearrangement joins TRBV11-2 to TRBJ1-1; no firm D call. Sequencing was performed on PBMCs. In nucleotides, the CDR3 is TGTGCCAGCAGCTTAGGCCCGATAGCCGTAAGCGGAGAAGCTTTCTTT. As protein: CASSLGPIAVSGEAFF.